This T cell receptor (beta chain) was found in a study of shared clonotypes between healthy human individuals. Study context: Used for every donor were three CD4 naive, three CD4 memory, two CD8 naive and one CD8 memory plate. Whole-study results and caveats: Rarefaction showed sorted-subset sequencing was incomplete despite large depth.

Cells designated naive CD8 were CD45RO-negative and were positively selected for CCR7, with terminally differentiated effector memory CD45RA+ cells excluded. The deep-level immunoSEQ assay was used. In the sorted-subset replicate PCRs, 200 ng DNA, tens of thousands of T cell genomes, was used. Using immunoSEQ multiplex PCR, the repertoire was profiled, and TCRdb retains in-frame clones only, with some absent. The repertoire holds over 750,000 clones, with about 96% as singletons. Germline-derived CDR1 and CDR2 are SEHNR and FQNEAQ (reference sequence). The CDR3 length is 14 residues. V trimming: 10 bases; J trimming: 4 bases; junction bases outside the gene matches: 10. As to this clone: Its cognate antigen is unknown.

This chain connects TRBV7-9 to TRBJ2-5; TRBD1 aligns across 9 bases. This receptor was identified in a young man in good health. Sequenced sample: naive CD8+ T cells sorted from blood. The CDR3 reads CANGDRAPRETQYF. The CDR3 DNA sequence: TGTGCCAACGGGGACAGGGCCCCACGAGAGACCCAGTACTTC.